This is a list of T cell receptor beta chains from one sample in a study of cytomegalovirus exposure and HLA in healthy donors. Sequenced by immunoSEQ multiplex PCR; TCRdb stores in-frame clones only, minus some. In the table there are fewer than 250,000 clones, about 80% of which are singletons. The specimen was PBMCs. The receptors were gathered from a woman aged 50 to 60 in good health and CMV-seropositive. Both conserved end residues are part of each CDR3. The D gene is left open where the match is weak. Rows may omit the clone size; those that give it use once, few, many or a size class.

TRBV5-1	.	TRBJ2-4	TRBD1	CASSLEGQGVKNIQYF	TGCGCCAGCAGCTTGGAGGGCCAGGGGGTAAAAAACATTCAGTACTTC
TRBV19	.	TRBJ2-2	.	CASEAGSGAAELFF	TGTGCCAGCGAAGCGGGGTCGGGGGCCGCGGAGCTGTTTTTT
TRBV18	.	TRBJ2-3	.	CASSPRDSPKGLRTDTQYF	TGTGCCAGCTCACCAAGGGACAGCCCGAAGGGACTTCGCACAGATACGCAGTATTTT
TRBV27	.	TRBJ1-2	.	CASSLSSGGHYGYTF	TGTGCCAGCAGCTTGAGCAGTGGGGGCCACTATGGCTACACCTTC
TRBV6-1	.	TRBJ2-3	TRBD1	CASNMDRTSDTQYF	TGTGCCAGCAACATGGACAGGACCTCGGATACGCAGTATTTT
TRBV29-1	.	TRBJ1-2	TRBD1	CSVAKLDRGQMTNYGYTF	TGCAGCGTCGCCAAATTGGACAGGGGGCAGATGACTAACTATGGCTACACCTTC
TRBV18	few	TRBJ1-1	TRBD1	CASSRSGGTEAFF	TGTGCCAGCTCAAGATCAGGGGGTACTGAAGCTTTCTTT
TRBV27	.	TRBJ2-7	.	CASSLAGSYEQYF	TGTGCCAGCAGTTTAGCGGGCTCCTACGAGCAGTACTTC
TRBV6-1	.	TRBJ1-3	.	CASTIDPSSGNTIYF	TGTGCCAGCACTATTGATCCGAGCTCTGGAAACACCATATATTTT
TRBV6-5	.	TRBJ1-6	TRBD1	CASSHQRTGDSPLHF	TGTGCCAGCAGTCACCAAAGGACAGGGGATTCACCCCTCCACTTT
TRBV19	once	TRBJ2-2	.	CATGGLRGANTGELFF	TGTGCCACCGGCGGACTACGGGGGGCTAACACCGGGGAGCTGTTTTTT
TRBV4-1	.	TRBJ2-5	TRBD1	CASSQDRTGGAQTQYF	TGCGCCAGCAGCCAAGATCGGACAGGGGGCGCCCAGACCCAGTACTTC
TRBV6-5	.	TRBJ2-5	TRBD2	CASRSPVWEGETQYF	TGTGCCAGCAGATCTCCAGTGTGGGAGGGAGAGACCCAGTACTTC
TRBV29-1	.	TRBJ1-2	.	CSVATLEWAPNYGYTF	TGCAGCGTTGCCACTCTGGAATGGGCGCCAAACTATGGCTACACCTTC
TRBV19	.	TRBJ2-3	TRBD1	CASSTRRQGARHTDTQYF	TGTGCCAGTAGTACTCGAAGACAGGGGGCAAGGCACACAGATACGCAGTATTTT
TRBV7-6	.	TRBJ1-4	.	CASSFRSGEDEKLFF	TGTGCCAGCAGCTTTCGGTCCGGAGAGGATGAAAAACTGTTTTTT
TRBV7-3	.	TRBJ2-1	.	CASSFRGAAYNEQFF	TGTGCCAGCAGCTTCCGGGGGGCCGCTTACAATGAGCAGTTCTTC
TRBV7-3	once	TRBJ2-5	TRBD2	CASSLAGGGETQYF	TGTGCCAGCAGCTTGGCGGGGGGCGGGGAGACCCAGTACTTC
TRBV14	few	TRBJ2-7	.	CASSRGGVGYEQYF	TGTGCCAGCAGCCGCGGCGGGGTGGGCTACGAGCAGTACTTC
TRBV7-2	few	TRBJ1-3	.	CASSLGRVDTIYF	TGTGCCAGCAGCTTAGGTCGGGTGGACACCATATATTTT
TRBV9	.	TRBJ2-6	.	CASSVATGGGANVLTF	TGTGCCAGCAGCGTGGCGACAGGAGGTGGGGCCAACGTCCTGACTTTC
TRBV19	.	TRBJ2-1	.	CATSGGIYEQFF	TGTGCGACATCCGGGGGTATATATGAGCAGTTCTTC
TRBV15	.	TRBJ2-3	.	CATSRDRVTDTQYF	TGTGCCACCAGCAGAGATCGGGTCACAGATACGCAGTATTTT
TRBV5-4	once	TRBJ1-5	TRBD1	CASSPGTGVGQPQHF	TGTGCCAGCAGCCCCGGGACAGGGGTTGGCCAGCCCCAGCATTTT
TRBV28	few	TRBJ2-5	.	CASSSGLGLNYF	TGTGCCAGCAGTTCGGGACTGGGCCTGAACTACTTC
TRBV11-2	.	TRBJ2-5	TRBD1	CASSLEGGPETQYF	TGTGCCAGCAGCTTAGAAGGGGGCCCAGAGACCCAGTACTTC
TRBV2	.	TRBJ2-7	.	CASSEAAPGQRYEQYF	TGTGCCAGCAGTGAAGCGGCCCCGGGACAACGCTACGAGCAGTACTTC
TRBV18	.	TRBJ1-1	.	CASSLEGFMNTEAFF	TGTGCCAGCTCACTTGAGGGTTTCATGAACACTGAAGCTTTCTTT
TRBV7-7	.	TRBJ2-3	.	CASSPDLDSSTDTQYF	TGTGCCAGCAGCCCGGACCTAGACAGCTCCACAGATACGCAGTATTTT
TRBV5-1	.	TRBJ2-7	.	CASSFGSSSYEQYF	TGCGCCAGCAGCTTTGGGAGTAGCTCCTACGAGCAGTACTTC
TRBV4-2	.	TRBJ1-2	.	CASSQDLTGAYGYTF	TGTGCCAGCAGCCAAGATTTGACAGGAGCGTATGGCTACACCTTC
TRBV15	.	TRBJ2-3	.	CATGGDRYTDTQYF	TGTGCCACCGGGGGGGACAGGTACACAGATACGCAGTATTTT
TRBV5-1	.	TRBJ1-1	.	CASSSGYSNTEAFF	TGCGCCAGCAGCTCGGGGTACAGTAACACTGAAGCTTTCTTT
TRBV2	.	TRBJ1-2	TRBD1	CASSVAGQTLYGYTF	TGTGCCAGCAGTGTCGCGGGACAGACCCTCTATGGCTACACCTTC
TRBV7-3	.	TRBJ1-1	TRBD1	CASRQGVGAEAFF	TGTGCCAGCAGACAGGGGGTAGGGGCTGAAGCTTTCTTT
TRBV5-1	.	TRBJ1-5	TRBD1	CASSPGGLNQPQHF	TGCGCCAGCAGCCCAGGGGGTTTGAATCAGCCCCAGCATTTT
TRBV7-9	.	TRBJ2-2	TRBD1	CASSEDRENTGELFF	TGTGCCAGCAGCGAAGACAGGGAAAACACCGGGGAGCTGTTTTTT